The 18 T cell receptor beta chains below were found in one sample sequenced in a study of human T cells and chemical hapten exposure. Time point meaning: patch test 1, 2 weeks after DPC sensitization. Treatment reported: therapeutic diphenylcyclopropenone sensitization with weekly scalp DPC. TCRdb recomputed calls from the RACE reads with MiXCR, one row per CDR3 protein. This sample has 75,000 to 90,000 distinct CDR3 sequences, with over 9% found just once. Sequencing used whole blood, obtained in connection with sensitization to the hapten diphenylcyclopropenone (DPC). The receptors derive from a woman aged 45-65 years with alopecia areata. Some clones in this sample may be carry-over from other donors' samples.

This clonotype was counted between two and nine times. The CDR3 is CASSFDGRAGVVTQYF. CDR3 coding DNA: TGTGCCAGCAGTTTCGACGGGAGAGCGGGAGTGGTGACCCAGTACTTC. The rearrangement joins TRBV27 to TRBJ2-5; 8 bases are a match to TRBD2. V trimming: 3 bases; J trimming: 7 bases; junction bases outside the gene matches: 13. Germline CDR1 is MNHEY and CDR2 is SMNVEV (reference sequence). This CDR3 has 16 amino acids.

The chain couples TRBV6-1 to TRBJ1-2, with D perhaps TRBD1 (5 bases). V was pared by 8 bases and J by 2 bases, with 15 bases between. Germline CDR1 and CDR2: MNHNS and SASEGT. There are 14 residues in the CDR3. The CDR3, as DNA: TGTGCCAGCCTTGAACGGGACGGAAACTATGGCTACACCTTC. It codes for CASLERDGNYGYTF.

This clonotype was found many times. V usage is TRBV7-6 and J usage is TRBJ2-7; D is possibly TRBD1 or TRBD2 (5 bases each). This CDR3 region has 13 residues. The germline V and J ends were trimmed by 5 bases and 3 bases, with 11 bases remaining between them. Germline V gene lookup returns CDR1 SGHVS and CDR2 FNYEAQ. The CDR3 protein is CASSPGPNYEQYF. Here the CDR3 DNA reads TGTGCCAGCAGCCCGGGACCCAACTACGAGCAGTACTTC. The entire variable domain, with the rest obtained from reference TRBV7-6 and TRBJ2-7, is as follows: GAGVSQSPRYKVTKRGQDVALRCDPISGHVSLYWYRQALGQGPEFLTYFNYEAQQDKSGLPNDRFSAERPEGSISTLTIQRTEQRDSAMYRCASSPGPNYEQYFGPGTRLTVT.

The chain recombines TRBV5-1 with TRBJ1-1; possibly TRBD1 for D (6 bases). V lost 4 bases, J lost 4 bases, and 11 bases lay in between. Per germline, CDR1 SGHRS and CDR2 YFSETQ. The length of the CDR3 is 13 residues. CDR3 nucleotide sequence: TGCGCCAGCAGCCAGGGGATCGGCACTGAAGCTTTCTTT. Protein sequence: CASSQGIGTEAFF.

At least ten counts were recorded for this clonotype. The chain employs TRBV6-1 and TRBJ1-1; D is unclear. From germline, CDR1 is MNHNS and CDR2 SASEGT. CDR3 length: 15 residues. Trimming removed 7 bases at V and 0 bases at J, with 15 bases between. CDR3 in amino acids: CASTPRTVMNTEAFF. The CDR3, as DNA: TGTGCCAGCACCCCCCGGACGGTCATGAACACTGAAGCTTTCTTT.

The rearrangement joins TRBV3-1 to TRBJ2-7, with 12 bases matching TRBD1. Germline V gives CDR1 LGHDT, CDR2 YNNKEL (reference sequence). After removal of 4 bases from V and 5 bases from J, the junction contained 6 bases not matched to a gene. CDR3 length equals 15 residues. CDR3 sequence: CASSLGTGGFDEQYF. CDR3 in DNA: TGTGCCAGCAGCCTAGGGACAGGGGGCTTCGACGAGCAGTACTTC.

This clonotype was counted at least ten times. The chain is built from TRBV5-1 and TRBJ1-2; no firm D call. Per germline, CDR1 SGHRS and CDR2 YFSETQ. This CDR3 comprises 16 residues. Trimming cost V 0 bases and J 4 bases, with 16 bases left between them. The CDR3 bases are TGCGCCAGCAGCTTGGCCATGGGCCGACCTGGCTATGGCTACACCTTC. Its protein product is CASSLAMGRPGYGYTF.

The CDR3 loop is CATSVLGGELFF. DNA of the CDR3: TGTGCCACCAGTGTACTAGGCGGGGAGCTGTTTTTT. The V call is TRBV24-1, the J call TRBJ2-2, with D possibly matching TRBD2 (5 bases). From germline, CDR1 is KGHDR and CDR2 SFDVKD. The germline V and J ends were trimmed by 5 bases and 7 bases, with 7 bases remaining between them. The CDR3 sequence is 12 residues long.

This clonotype has more than one count but fewer than ten. V and J are TRBV20-1 and TRBJ2-1; D not resolved. Trimming left V 5 bases short and J 2 bases short, with 13 bases between. This CDR3 has 14 residues. Germline CDR1 reads DFQATT; CDR2 reads SNEGSKA (reference sequence). CDR3 amino acids: CSAVQVNPYNEQFF. The CDR3 DNA follows: TGCAGTGCTGTTCAGGTGAACCCCTACAATGAGCAGTTCTTC.

This clonotype was seen only a few times. This chain links TRBV7-9 with TRBJ2-3; no reliable D call. Trimming took 2 bases from V and 0 from J, leaving 3 bases between them. Germline V gene lookup returns CDR1 SEHNR and CDR2 FQNEAQ (reference sequence). The CDR3 is 13 residues long. This CDR3 is CASSLLSTDTQYF. CDR3 nucleotides: TGTGCCAGCAGCTTACTGAGCACAGATACGCAGTATTTT.

This clonotype has a handful of counts. The rearrangement links TRBV12-3 or TRBV12-4 to TRBJ2-7, with 10 bases identical to TRBD2. This CDR3 comprises 13 residues. After removal of 4 bases from V and 7 bases from J, the junction contained 4 bases not matched to a gene. CDR3 nucleotide sequence: TGTGCCAGCAGTTGGAAAGCGGGAGGGGAGCAGTACTTC. Amino acid sequence: CASSWKAGGEQYF.

V usage is TRBV7-3 and J usage is TRBJ2-6; TRBD1 aligns across 7 bases. The CDR3 covers 19 residues. Germline lookup yields CDR1 SGHTA and CDR2 FQGTGA. Trimming removed 2 bases from V and 0 bases from J; junction bases left unmatched: 10. DNA for the CDR3: TGTGCCAGCAGCTTACATCCGAGGGGACAGTTCTCTGGGGCCAACGTCCTGACTTTC. Its translation is CASSLHPRGQFSGANVLTF.

This clonotype came up a few times. V is TRBV20-1 and J is TRBJ2-7; TRBD2 aligns across 14 bases. With 4 bases clipped from V and 6 bases from J, the junction kept 5 bases outside the gene matches. This CDR3 has 14 residues. The germline V gene encodes CDR1 DFQATT and CDR2 SNEGSKA (reference sequence). The CDR3 protein is CSAKGLAGEGEQYF. The CDR3 bases are TGCAGTGCTAAGGGACTAGCGGGAGAAGGCGAGCAGTACTTC.

A few counts support this clonotype. The chain couples TRBV10-3 to TRBJ2-3; no firm D call. V lost 6 bases, J lost 0 bases, and 7 bases lay in between. The CDR3 has 13 residues. Germline loops: CDR1 ENHRY, CDR2 SYGVKD. CDR3 nucleotides: TGTGCCATCAGAGGGTCCAGCACAGATACGCAGTATTTT. This encodes CAIRGSSTDTQYF.

There are a few counts of this clonotype. The rearrangement joins TRBV29-1 to TRBJ2-2; D gene unclear. The V gene's germline CDR1 is SQVTM and CDR2 ANQGSEA. V shed 3 bases and J shed 1 base, with 6 bases lying between them. This CDR3 region has 13 residues. The CDR3 loop is CSVDEKNTGELFF. The CDR3 coding sequence is TGCAGCGTTGACGAGAAGAACACCGGGGAGCTGTTTTTT.

This clonotype occurred a few times. The chain carries TRBV5-1 and TRBJ2-7; D is unclear. The CDR3 is 15 amino acids. Germline V lookup: CDR1 SGHRS, CDR2 YFSETQ. V dropped 1 base and J dropped 0 bases, with 11 bases sitting between them. CDR3 region: CASSLTPSSSYEQYF. The CDR3 coding sequence is TGCGCCAGCAGCTTGACCCCCTCTAGCTCCTACGAGCAGTACTTC.

As concerns this clonotype: A much more abundant neighbour one base away suggests this may be a read error. The chain couples TRBV18 to TRBJ2-7; a possible D gene is TRBD1 (6 bases). This CDR3 contains 15 residues. Germline values: CDR1 KGHSH, CDR2 LQKENI. The CDR3 DNA reads TGTGCCAACTCACGAAGCACAGGGACCTCCTACGAGCAGTACTTC. This gives the protein CANSRSTGTSYEQYF.

The chain's CDR3 is CASSQAGLPLRGELFF. CDR3 nucleotide sequence: TGTGCCAGCAGCCAAGCCGGCCTACCTCTCAGGGGGGAGCTGTTTTTT. This rearrangement joins TRBV4-2 to TRBJ2-2, with D uncertain. Between the trimmed V and J ends, which lost 1 base and 8 bases, there was a span of 17 bases. The CDR3 runs 16 residues. Germline V lookup: CDR1 LGHNA, CDR2 YNFKEQ.